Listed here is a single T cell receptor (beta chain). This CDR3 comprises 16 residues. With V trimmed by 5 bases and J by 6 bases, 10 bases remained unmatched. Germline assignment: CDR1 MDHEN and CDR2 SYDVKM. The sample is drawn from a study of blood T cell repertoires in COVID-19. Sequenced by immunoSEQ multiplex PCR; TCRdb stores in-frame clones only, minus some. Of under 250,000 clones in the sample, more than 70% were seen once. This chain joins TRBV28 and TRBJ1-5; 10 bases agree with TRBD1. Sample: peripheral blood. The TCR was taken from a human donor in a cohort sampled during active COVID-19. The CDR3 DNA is TGTGCCAGCAGTGCGACAGGGGGCGGCACTTTTCAGCCCCAGCATTTT. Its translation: CASSATGGGTFQPQHF.